The 18 T cell receptor beta chains below all came from one sample that was sequenced in a study of T cells of healthy individuals. TCRdb processed the 5' RACE reads anew with MiXCR; each CDR3 protein has one entry. The sample has some 82,000 distinct CDR3 sequences; roughly 5.1% are singletons. The receptors were gathered from a female donor in good health.

Many counts were recorded for this clonotype. V usage is TRBV4-1 and J usage is TRBJ1-4; D is possibly TRBD1 (5 bases). The CDR3 has 15 amino acids. V was trimmed by 3 bases and J by 7 bases, leaving 15 bases between them. Germline V gene data show CDR1 as MGHRA and CDR2 as YSYEKL. The DNA of the CDR3 is TGCGCCAGCAGCCAGACTGGGACGGCACCTGAAAAACTGTTTTTT. Its translation is CASSQTGTAPEKLFF.

This clonotype was found many times. The rearrangement uses TRBV7-2 and TRBJ2-4; perhaps TRBD2 as D (5 bases). The germline V gene encodes CDR1 SGHTA and CDR2 FQGNSA. The ends were cut back, 5 bases at V and 9 bases at J, with 11 bases in the middle. The CDR3 consists of 12 residues. This chain's CDR3 is CASSLVEGIQYF. Here the CDR3 DNA reads TGTGCCAGCAGCCTCGTCGAGGGCATTCAGTACTTC.

This chain uses TRBV11-3 with TRBJ2-2; TRBD2 matches 16 bases. Germline V lookup: CDR1 SGHNT, CDR2 YENEEA. The V and J ends lost 3 bases and 0 bases, in that order; junction bases with no gene match: 4. The CDR3 has 19 amino acids. CDR3 coding DNA: TGTGCCAGCAGCTTCGGGACTAGCGGGAGGGCCACGAACACCGGGGAGCTGTTTTTT. Amino acids: CASSFGTSGRATNTGELFF.

This chain connects TRBV18 to TRBJ2-7; TRBD1 agrees at 9 bases. This CDR3 region has 14 residues. CDR1 and CDR2 from the germline V gene are KGHSH and LQKENI. Germline trimming cut 6 bases from V and 7 bases from J; bases unmatched to any gene: 10. The CDR3: CASSHDRGSVEQYF. CDR3 DNA sequence: TGTGCCAGCTCTCACGACAGGGGGTCGGTGGAGCAGTACTTC.

This clonotype was recorded many times. The rearrangement uses TRBV28 and TRBJ2-5, with 7 bases aligning to TRBD2. The J segment lost 4 bases and the V segment lost 5 bases, leaving 10 bases of the junction unmatched. CDR3 length: 15 residues. Germline V gives CDR1 MDHEN, CDR2 SYDVKM. The CDR3 sequence: CASSTSGADGETQYF. In DNA form, the CDR3 reads TGTGCCAGCAGTACAAGCGGGGCAGACGGAGAGACCCAGTACTTC.

This clonotype was picked up a small number of times. This chain uses TRBV20-1 with TRBJ2-2, with a possible D match to TRBD2 (6 bases). The CDR3 length is 14 residues. The V end lost 5 bases, the J end lost 4 bases, and 14 bases lay between the germline ends. Germline lookup yields CDR1 DFQATT and CDR2 SNEGSKA (reference sequence). Here the CDR3 reads CSAVQEGSTGELFF. CDR3 DNA sequence: TGCAGTGCTGTACAGGAGGGTTCCACCGGGGAGCTGTTTTTT.

This clonotype occurred many times. The V call is TRBV5-1, the J call TRBJ2-3; tentatively, D is TRBD1 or TRBD2 (5 bases each). V lost 4 bases, J lost 0 bases, and 9 bases lay in between. The CDR3 has 14 residues. CDR1 is SGHRS, CDR2 YFSETQ, per germline. The CDR3 sequence: CASSVGDSTDTQYF. CDR3 bases: TGCGCCAGCAGCGTCGGGGACAGCACAGATACGCAGTATTTT.

This clonotype has at least ten counts. The chain employs TRBV6-1 and TRBJ2-4; D is perhaps TRBD2 (6 bases). The CDR3 sequence is 13 residues long. Trimming shortened V by 8 bases and J by 6 bases, and 14 bases separated the two germline ends. Germline loops: CDR1 MNHNS, CDR2 SASEGT. As DNA, the CDR3 is TGTGCCAGCGTCACCGGGACTTCAAACATTCAGTACTTC. As protein: CASVTGTSNIQYF.

This clonotype appeared a few times. V gene TRBV2 combines with J gene TRBJ2-6; D is ambiguous. This CDR3 region has 15 residues. Trimming removed 2 bases at V and 3 bases at J, with 8 bases between. Germline loops: CDR1 SNHLY, CDR2 FYNNEI. CDR3 in amino acids: CASSERGIGANVLTF. In DNA, the CDR3 is TGTGCCAGCAGTGAACGTGGAATTGGGGCCAACGTCCTGACTTTC.

This clonotype was observed many times. The rearrangement joins TRBV20-1 to TRBJ1-2; TRBD1 aligns across 9 bases. The CDR3 is 12 residues long. V lost 6 bases to trimming and J lost 8 bases; unmatched junction nucleotides: 7. CDR1 and CDR2 from the germline V gene are DFQATT and SNEGSKA (reference sequence). CDR3 DNA sequence: TGCAGTGCCCCCCCGGGACAGGGCGGCTACACCTTC. Amino acids: CSAPPGQGGYTF.

This chain links TRBV20-1 with TRBJ2-2; TRBD2 agrees at 12 bases. J gave up 7 bases and V 3 bases, and 9 bases lay outside the gene matches. Germline V gene lookup returns CDR1 DFQATT and CDR2 SNEGSKA (reference sequence). The CDR3 has 16 residues. The CDR3 DNA is TGCAGTGCTAGTGCGACTAGCGGGAGCGGTATCGGGGAGCTGTTTTTT. This gives the protein CSASATSGSGIGELFF.

This clonotype was counted many times. The genes are TRBV6-1 and TRBJ2-4; maybe TRBD1 (5 bases). CDR1 and CDR2 (germline): MNHNS, SASEGT. V was shortened by 6 bases and J by 4 bases, with 10 bases between the two germline ends. This CDR3 is built from 13 residues. The CDR3 nucleotides read TGTGCCAGCAGCCCAGACAGTAAAAACATTCAGTACTTC. It yields the protein CASSPDSKNIQYF.

In this sample, this clonotype turned up a few times. CDR3 loop: CSVVVAGNTIYF. The CDR3 nucleotides are TGCAGCGTTGTAGTCGCCGGAAACACCATATATTTT. The V call is TRBV29-1, the J call TRBJ1-3; D uncertain. The CDR3 has 12 amino acids. CDR1 SQVTM and CDR2 ANQGSEA come from the germline V gene. The V gene lost 4 bases and the J gene lost 4 bases, with 8 bases spanning the gap. The whole variable domain, remainder taken from reference TRBV29-1 and TRBJ1-3, is SAVISQKPSRDICQRGTSLTIQCQVDSQVTMMFWYRQQPGQSLTLIATANQGSEATYESGFVIDKFPISRPNLTFSTLTVSNMSPEDSSIYLCSVVVAGNTIYFGEGSWLTVV.

This clonotype was recorded many times. This rearrangement joins TRBV20-1 to TRBJ2-1; 7 bases align to TRBD2. V was pared by 1 base and J by 9 bases, with 3 bases of the junction left unmatched. The CDR3 spans 12 residues. The germline V gene encodes CDR1 DFQATT and CDR2 SNEGSKA (reference sequence). The CDR3 loop is CSARATGGEQFF. The CDR3 DNA reads as TGCAGTGCTAGAGCAACGGGAGGTGAGCAGTTCTTC.

This clonotype turned up a few times. The rearrangement links TRBV29-1 to TRBJ2-5; no clear D. Germline V gene lookup returns CDR1 SQVTM and CDR2 ANQGSEA. The length of the CDR3 is 11 residues. Trimming stripped 0 bases from V and 5 bases from J, with 4 bases between. The CDR3 DNA is TGCAGCGTTGAAGATTCGGAGACCCAGTACTTC. Protein product: CSVEDSETQYF.

This clonotype was counted ten times or more. The junction and the germline gene differ at one end; a read error may be behind it. The chain carries TRBV7-2 and TRBJ2-1, with 13 bases identical to TRBD2. Germline CDR1 reads SGHTA; CDR2 reads FQGNSA. The CDR3 is 14 residues long. The CDR3 nucleotides are TGTGCCAGCAGCCAGGGACTAGCGGGAATAGAGCGGTTCTTC. This translates into CASSQGLAGIERFF. Complete variable domain (other parts from reference TRBV7-2 and TRBJ2-1): GAGVSQSPSNKVTEKGKDVELRCDPISGHTALYWYRQSLGQGLEFLIYFQGNSAPDKSGLPSDRFSAERTGGSVSTLTIQRTQQEDSAVYLCASSQGLAGIERFFGPGTRLTVL.

This clonotype turned up a few times. CDR3 in amino acids: CASGPGGPGTDTQYF. CDR3 sequence (DNA): TGTGCTAGTGGCCCGGGAGGGCCGGGCACAGATACGCAGTATTTT. This chain connects TRBV12-5 to TRBJ2-3; 8 bases agree with TRBD2. CDR3 length: 15 residues. The junction had 6 bases not matched to a gene; V was cut back by 6 bases and J by 1 base. Germline V gene lookup returns CDR1 LGHNT and CDR2 FRNRAP. Variable domain in full (rest from reference TRBV12-5 and TRBJ2-3): DARVTQTPRHKVTEMGQEVTMRCQPILGHNTVFWYRQTMMQGLELLAYFRNRAPLDDSGMPKDRFSAEMPDATLATLKIQPSEPRDSAVYFCASGPGGPGTDTQYFGPGTRLTVL.

This clonotype was observed many times. The chain employs TRBV7-8 and TRBJ2-4, with 8 nucleotides matching TRBD1. V dropped 1 base and J dropped 1; count of bases not matched to a gene: 12. CDR1 is SGHVS and CDR2 is FQNEAQ in the germline V gene. The CDR3 is made up of 19 amino acids. In DNA, the CDR3 is TGTGCCAGCAGCTTAGGCCGGGACAGGTCCTTCGGCGCCAAAAACATTCAGTACTTC. Amino acids: CASSLGRDRSFGAKNIQYF.